This TCR beta chain was recovered during a study of blood T cell repertoires in COVID-19. Study summary: Both acute and convalescent COVID-19 samples were obtained from the United States, Italy and Spain.

Original analysis: Cell counts per sample came from amplifying reference gene primers. The method was immunoSEQ multiplex PCR; TCRdb's version includes in-frame clones alone and lacks a portion of them. D and trimming come from the DNA, and the V and J calls and clone size come from that table. The table lists approximately 200,000 clones, around 80% of them singletons, with around 7.4% in the top ten. The V gene's germline CDR1 is LNHDA and CDR2 SQIVND (reference sequence). The CDR3 loop spans 15 amino acids. The trim removed 3 bases at V and 8 bases at J, leaving 10 bases unmatched. The study assigned cohorts using participant-reported clinical history.

The source of this sequence is a woman in her thirties or forties with acute COVID-19. The sample taken for sequencing was PBMCs or T cells enriched from blood (not recorded which). The rearrangement uses TRBV19 and TRBJ2-1; TRBD2 matches 7 bases. CDR3 residues: CASSMGGRKIYEQFF. As DNA, the CDR3 is TGTGCCAGTAGTATGGGCGGGAGAAAAATCTATGAGCAGTTCTTC.